The TCR beta chain under discussion was sequenced for a study of T cell changes during pregnancy in multiple sclerosis. This clone showed up just once. From germline, CDR1 is PRHDT and CDR2 FYEKMQ (reference sequence). The CDR3 loop spans 16 amino acids. With 5 bases clipped from V and 6 bases from J, the junction kept 14 bases outside the gene matches. Profiling relied on immunoSEQ multiplex PCR, and the TCRdb table lists in-frame clones only, not all of them. The sample consists of tens of thousands of clones, roughly 92% of them appearing once. The chain joins TRBV13 to TRBJ1-1, with TRBD1 matching 8 bases. Material: peripheral blood, obtained in the second trimester of pregnancy. The clonotype was recovered from a female donor with multiple sclerosis, enrolled in a pregnancy study. DNA for the CDR3: TGTGCCAGCAGCATCTCTCCAGGACAGGGAATTTCTGAAGCTTTCTTT. Translating gives CASSISPGQGISEAFF. The full variable domain, with the rest looked up from reference TRBV13 and TRBJ1-1, is AAGVIQSPRHLIKEKRETATLKCYPIPRHDTVYWYQQGPGQDPQFLISFYEKMQSDKGSIPDRFSAQQFSDYHSELNMSSLELGDSALYFCASSISPGQGISEAFFGQGTRLTVV.